The present entry profiles one T cell receptor (beta chain) with its context. No cognate antigen has been identified for it. No base quality information exists; no much larger clone differs at one position. This entry is derived from a study of post-analysis software for immune sequencing data (dated by TCRdb to the mid-2010s). Some background on the complete study: Disease courses on record covered relapsing-remitting, secondary progressive and progressive-relapsing multiple sclerosis, though some patients had no subtype annotation. The patient repertoires were compared against some twelve previously published healthy control repertoires obtained from donors aged about 6 to 28 years. A subset of samples was prepared in parallel using single-end sample barcoding, then pooled and co-amplified after Illumina adapter ligation. Overall study outcomes, separate from this receptor: Direct clustering with F measure revealed strong co-clustering of samples prepared in the same batch, which led to a batch-effect correction. Compared with controls, multiple sclerosis patients had significantly lower normalized Chao1 diversity, a finding suggesting substantial peripheral T-cell clonal expansion. Several TRBV segments, including TRBV5-6, TRBV5-1 and TRBV20-1, were significantly more frequent in patients than controls. The multiple sclerosis patient group was slightly younger than the control group.

Sequences LGHDT (CDR1) and YNNKEL (CDR2) are obtained from the germline V gene (reference sequence). There are 17 amino acids in the CDR3, from cysteine to phenylalanine inclusive. Only the CDR3 region is kept as DNA, spanning 51 bases read in frame from base 1. V and J are trimmed by 3 bases and 6 bases, and the gene matches miss 11 bases of the junction. Libraries were built with PCR. For sequencing, an Illumina HiSeq 2500 was employed. Unique molecular identifiers were incorporated into TCR beta cDNA libraries to reduce PCR and sequencing biases. About 500,000 cDNA molecules were obtained for every 1 to 10 million input T cells, so each molecule roughly corresponded to one T cell. The same protocol used for the earlier healthy control dataset was applied to prepare and sequence the patient libraries. Samples belonging to the same batch were prepared together, multiplexed and sequenced on a shared HiSeq lane. For the original study's pipeline: MIGEC handled the raw barcoded reads, throwing out single-read molecular identifier groups before consensus assembly and CDR3 extraction. Clonotype tables were post-analysed with VDJtools, and diversity was normalized by down-sampling all datasets to the smallest sample size. Repertoire overlap clustering matched CDR3 amino acid but not nucleotide sequences to correct batch-related cross-sample contamination. TCRdb reanalyzed the raw reads on its own, using fastp at Q25 for trimming and MiXCR for clone calling, and kept in-frame beta chains. When rows share a CDR3 protein, they turn into one entry using the most common DNA and genes. TCRdb, rather than the study authors, made the V and J calls. The sample table shows hundreds of thousands of distinct CDR3 sequences, and just under 30% are seen once. Of the sample, roughly 0.57% is held by the ten largest clones.

To demonstrate the VDJtools post-analysis software, TCR beta repertoires were profiled from the peripheral blood of roughly 14 young patients with multiple sclerosis. The multiple sclerosis patients were children and adolescents ranging in age from roughly 6 to 15 years. The material sequenced was blood. The rearrangement joined TRBV3-1 to TRBJ2-3; 11 bases in between match TRBD2. This receptor was obtained from a girl aged 10-17 years with multiple sclerosis. The nucleotide sequence reads TGTGCCAGCAGCCAGGGGACTAGCGGAACCTACGTCGATACGCAGTATTTT. This yields the protein CASSQGTSGTYVDTQYF.